This is a list of T cell receptor beta chains from one sample in a study of T cells in localized non-small cell lung cancer. The assay was immunoSEQ multiplex PCR, and TCRdb's table has in-frame clones only and misses some. The sample has approximately 11,000 clones; more than 70% are singletons. Sequencing used peripheral blood, obtained before any cancer treatment. These receptors were collected from a male donor aged 60 or older with stage I lung adenocarcinoma. The CDR3 runs from the conserved cysteine through the conserved F or W. Each record gives: CDR3 protein, CDR3 length, V gene.

CDR3: CASSPDSMNTEAFF; length: 14; V: TRBV5-1
CDR3: CASSLDSTDTQYF; length: 13; V: TRBV11-1
CDR3: CASSYDRNFYEQYF; length: 14; V: TRBV6-5
CDR3: CASSLAGGVMNTEAFF; length: 16; V: TRBV7-2
CDR3: CASSSAGTGGDEQYF; length: 15; V: TRBV7-3
CDR3: CASSFQTGMSGELFF; length: 15; V: TRBV7-2
CDR3: CASSRTGINQPQHF; length: 14; V: TRBV28
CDR3: CASSWAGNQPQHF; length: 13; V: TRBV7-6
CDR3: CASTPWGRDGYTF; length: 13; V: TRBV28
CDR3: CASSQGWRDRRNSPLHF; length: 17; V: TRBV4-3
CDR3: CASSSPIGLSTDTQYF; length: 16; V: TRBV5-1
CDR3: CASSIVTGTLGQPQHF; length: 16; V: TRBV19
CDR3: CASSPQGIDQPQHF; length: 14; V: TRBV6-5
CDR3: CASSQEGQGLGTQYF; length: 15; V: TRBV4-2
CDR3: CASSPTRAGLGNEQFF; length: 16; V: TRBV4-3
CDR3: CASRLEGEQYF; length: 11; V: TRBV6-6
CDR3: CASSPFPPEGFEQYF; length: 15; V: TRBV28
CDR3: CASSPEKRRQETQYF; length: 15; V: TRBV6-5
CDR3: CASSLKTGPRDEQYF; length: 15; V: TRBV7-2
CDR3: CASSLRGANTGELFF; length: 15; V: TRBV5-1
CDR3: CASSESGDQNIQYF; length: 14; V: TRBV25-1
CDR3: CASCSDLQETQYF; length: 13; V: TRBV2
CDR3: CASSVGLAGGLSTDTQYF; length: 18; V: TRBV9
CDR3: CASSFKGGGTGELFF; length: 15; V: TRBV7-2
CDR3: CASSVRQEGADEQFF; length: 15; V: TRBV9
CDR3: CASSLEMASGTEAFF; length: 15; V: TRBV7-8
CDR3: CASSPGLNQPQHF; length: 13; V: TRBV19
CDR3: CASRGHTVNTEAFF; length: 14; V: TRBV6-1
CDR3: CASSPIRESDTQYF; length: 14; V: TRBV7-2
CDR3: CASSTGTSQAQGYTF; length: 15; V: TRBV5-4
CDR3: CASSQGRGEETQYF; length: 14; V: TRBV4-2
CDR3: CASSLGGGRQANYGYTF; length: 17; V: TRBV7-2
CDR3: CAWSIPGPRGEQYF; length: 14; V: TRBV30
CDR3: CASSVQEGTGQTQYF; length: 15; V: TRBV2
CDR3: CASSLGRGSGTDTQYF; length: 16; V: TRBV7-9
CDR3: CASKQQGNSGANVLTF; length: 16; V: TRBV5-1
CDR3: CASSQDLLITDTNSFTDTQYF; length: 21; V: TRBV4-2
CDR3: CASSEHRGLGTEAFF; length: 15; V: TRBV10-2
CDR3: CASSLDGPGGFEQYF; length: 15; V: TRBV7-2
CDR3: CASSEVEGDSGNTIYF; length: 16; V: TRBV25-1
CDR3: CASSLGRGESYEQYF; length: 15; V: TRBV27
CDR3: CASSESAGGLGTQYF; length: 15; V: TRBV6-1
CDR3: CASSYSMLGWYEQYF; length: 15; V: TRBV6-5
CDR3: CASSSRGTGEQYF; length: 13; V: TRBV28
CDR3: CASTGGFYNEQFF; length: 13; V: TRBV6-5
CDR3: CASSGTGHGYTF; length: 12; V: TRBV28
CDR3: CASSEVGGRQQETQYF; length: 16; V: TRBV6-1
CDR3: CASSFGAGVSETQYF; length: 15; V: TRBV5-1
CDR3: CASSVAGGNTGELFF; length: 15; V: TRBV9
CDR3: CASSRTSTSTDTQYF; length: 15; V: TRBV28
CDR3: CASSPQTSRGEQFF; length: 14; V: TRBV7-3
CDR3: CASSQESYNEQFF; length: 13; V: TRBV4-3
CDR3: CASSQCSGTRAYEQYF; length: 16; V: TRBV23-1
CDR3: CASSLSGDTQYF; length: 12; V: TRBV28
CDR3: CASSSTIMDDYEQYF; length: 15; V: TRBV7-2
CDR3: CASTPGTRNGDYTF; length: 14; V: TRBV7-2
CDR3: CASSFRSGNTEAFF; length: 14; V: TRBV7-2